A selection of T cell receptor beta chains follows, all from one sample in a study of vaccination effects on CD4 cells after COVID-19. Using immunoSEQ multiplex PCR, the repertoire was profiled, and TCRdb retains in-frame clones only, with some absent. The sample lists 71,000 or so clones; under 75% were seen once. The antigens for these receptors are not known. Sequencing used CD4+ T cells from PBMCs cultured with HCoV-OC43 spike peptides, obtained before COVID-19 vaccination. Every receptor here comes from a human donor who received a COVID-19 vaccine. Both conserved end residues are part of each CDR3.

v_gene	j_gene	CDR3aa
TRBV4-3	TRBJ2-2	CASSQNTNTGELFF
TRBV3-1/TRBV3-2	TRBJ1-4	CASSQQGFGEKLFF
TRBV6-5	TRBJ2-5	CASSYLTGGRETQYF
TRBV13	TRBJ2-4	CASSTFLGAKNIQYF
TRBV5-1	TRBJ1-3	CASSLFPGTSGNTIYF
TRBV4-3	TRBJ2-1	CASSQGNGLDRRQFF
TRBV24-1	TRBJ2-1	CATKQAGGINNEQFF
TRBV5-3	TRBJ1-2	CARSLLKPGDIGYTF
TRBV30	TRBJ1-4	CASTRDRGNEKLFF
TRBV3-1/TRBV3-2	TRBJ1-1	CASSLAFQDTEAFF
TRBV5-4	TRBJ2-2	CASSTPGAGSGELFF
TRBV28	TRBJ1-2	CASSPPPVNYGYTF
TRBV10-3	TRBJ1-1	CAISSGLNTEAFF
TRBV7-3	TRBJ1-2	CASSSYSDSKVTF
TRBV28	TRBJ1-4	CASISPQDEKLFF
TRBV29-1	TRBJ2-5	CSVEYNGQETQYF
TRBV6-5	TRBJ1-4	CASGQGRGNNEKLFF
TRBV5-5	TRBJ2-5	CASSPTLGGDGAQYF
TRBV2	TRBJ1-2	CASSENPEYGYTF
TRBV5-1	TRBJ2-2	CASSPGPNTGELFF
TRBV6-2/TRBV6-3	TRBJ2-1	CASSTPGTSGPNEQFF
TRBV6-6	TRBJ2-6	CASSYPQSSGANVLTF
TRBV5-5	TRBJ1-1	CASSPGQGAFVSEAFF
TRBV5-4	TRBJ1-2	CASSNDRHYGYTF
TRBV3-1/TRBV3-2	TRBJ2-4	CASSQDGPGNGNIQYF
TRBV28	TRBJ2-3	CASSFPLAGAGDTQYF
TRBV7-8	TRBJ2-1	CASSPGRGLSYNEQFF
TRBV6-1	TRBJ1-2	CASSEGDRDYGYTF
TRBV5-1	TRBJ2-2	CASSFIPGRAGTGELFF
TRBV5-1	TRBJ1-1	CASSLAGNTEAFF
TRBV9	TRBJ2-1	CASSARDRTGYNEQFF
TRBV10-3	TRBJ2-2	CAIRETANTGELFF
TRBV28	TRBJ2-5	CASSLLGETQYF
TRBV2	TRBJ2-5	CASILGGQQETQYF
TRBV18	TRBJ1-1	CASSPGTGSEAFF
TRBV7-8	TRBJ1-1	CASSKRTGGNTEAFF
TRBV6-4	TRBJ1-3	CASTTSGGGIYF
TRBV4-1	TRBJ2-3	CASSQDKGRSTDTQYF
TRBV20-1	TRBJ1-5	CSASLGTVNQPQHF
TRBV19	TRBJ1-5	CASSTTGATYQPQHF
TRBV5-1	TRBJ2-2	CASSERSYNTGELFF
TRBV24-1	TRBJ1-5	CATSDSREFGPQHF
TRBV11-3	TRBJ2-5	CASSLRRTGGTQYF
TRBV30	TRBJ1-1	CAFGTGLRNTEAFF